Each of the 8 T cell receptor beta chains below was sequenced from the same sample in a study of CD8 T cells in ankylosing spondylitis. TCRdb ran MiXCR on the 5' RACE reads and lists one entry per CDR3 protein. The data contain about 750,000 distinct CDR3 sequences, 15% to 20% of them singletons. The antigens of these receptors remain unknown. General study findings and limits: The study identified a TCR beta motif of roughly eight highly homologous variants that appeared characteristic of ankylosing spondylitis blood.

Sequencing used blood, either unsorted or a sorted T cell fraction (not recorded which). The receptors were sampled from a male donor with ankylosing spondylitis.

This clonotype was found a few times. The gene calls are TRBV27 and TRBJ2-1; D is possibly TRBD1 (5 bases). V dropped 5 bases and J dropped 9 bases, with 20 bases sitting between them. CDR3 size: 15 residues. Germline V CDR1 and CDR2: MNHEY, SMNVEV (reference sequence). As DNA, the CDR3 is TGTGCCAGCAGTATTTTAGGGGTTCCCCCTTTTGAGCAGTTCTTC. This translates into CASSILGVPPFEQFF.

The rearrangement uses TRBV12-3 or TRBV12-4 and TRBJ1-1; no firm D call. With 3 bases removed from V and 11 bases from J, the gap between germline ends came to 16 bases. This CDR3 region has 13 residues. This CDR3 reads CASSFSRGGMAFF. CDR3 DNA: TGTGCCAGCAGTTTCTCTCGCGGTGGGATGGCTTTCTTT.

This clonotype was seen many times. The V call is TRBV27, the J call TRBJ2-6; the D is unclear. V lost 1 base and J lost 1, with 2 bases in between. CDR3 length equals 14 residues. Germline V gene data show CDR1 as MNHEY and CDR2 as SMNVEV (reference sequence). The CDR3 DNA reads TGTGCCAGCAGTTTATGGTCTGGGGCCAACGTCCTGACTTTC. As protein: CASSLWSGANVLTF.

The chain recombines TRBV14 with TRBJ2-1; maybe TRBD2 (6 bases). Germline V gene sequence: CDR1 SGHDN, CDR2 FVKESK. This CDR3 has 16 residues. The V and J ends lost 1 base and 1 base respectively, with 11 bases between them. CDR3 sequence (DNA): TGTGCCAGCAGCCAAGCTCGGGGGAAGTCCTACAATGAGCAGTTCTTC. Protein product: CASSQARGKSYNEQFF.

This chain links TRBV9 with TRBJ2-2; D gene unclear. V was shortened by 3 bases and J by 6 bases, with 9 bases between the two germline ends. CDR3 length: 13 amino acids. Germline CDR1 is SGDLS and CDR2 is YYNGEE. The CDR3 loop reads CASSGLVPGELFF. As DNA, the CDR3 is TGTGCCAGCAGCGGATTAGTCCCCGGGGAGCTGTTTTTT.

The gene calls are TRBV5-1 and TRBJ1-2; D perhaps matches TRBD1 (6 bases). V lost 0 bases, J lost 4 bases, and 10 bases lay in between. The germline CDR1 and CDR2 sequences are SGHRS and YFSETQ. The CDR3 is 14 residues long. The CDR3 coding sequence is TGCGCCAGCAGCTTGGGGACAGAAACCTATGGCTACACCTTC. Its protein is CASSLGTETYGYTF. Looking up the rest from reference TRBV5-1 and TRBJ1-2 gives the full variable domain: KAGVTQTPRYLIKTRGQQVTLSCSPISGHRSVSWYQQTPGQGLQFLFEYFSETQRNKGNFPGRFSGRQFSNSRSEMNVSTLELGDSALYLCASSLGTETYGYTFGSGTRLTVV.

The V call is TRBV14, the J call TRBJ2-3, with D perhaps TRBD1 or TRBD2 (6 bases each). CDR3 length equals 15 residues. CDR1 SGHDN and CDR2 FVKESK come from the germline V gene. The ends were cut back, 6 bases at V and 7 bases at J, with 20 bases in the middle. The chain's CDR3 is CASSQHGGTGNTQYF. The CDR3 nucleotides read TGTGCCAGCAGTCAACACGGGGGCACGGGGAATACGCAGTATTTT.

This clonotype was observed a handful of times. V is TRBV20-1 and J is TRBJ2-7; possible D gene TRBD2, 6 bases. This CDR3 comprises 14 residues. In germline, CDR1 is DFQATT, CDR2 SNEGSKA (reference sequence). Trimming took off 5 bases at V and 3 bases at J, with 17 bases between the two ends. CDR3 in DNA: TGCAGTGCTGCAACGGGACTCGACTACTACGAGCAGTACTTC. Amino acid sequence: CSAATGLDYYEQYF.